This T cell receptor beta chain was retrieved from a study of radiation and T cells in renal cell carcinoma. CDR3 length: 14 residues. Germline CDR1 reads SNHLY; CDR2 reads FYNNEI. The J segment lost 6 bases and the V segment lost 2 bases, leaving 6 bases of the junction unmatched. Time point of the sample: blood 4 weeks post-SBRT, at nephrectomy. Treatment defined: 15 Gy SBRT to primary tumor, nephrectomy 4 weeks later. Nephrectomy followed 15 Gy stereotactic body radiation by 4 weeks. Only in-frame clones appear in the TCRdb table, and some are missing; sequencing was by immunoSEQ multiplex PCR. The sample has 140,000 or so clones, less than 90% seen once; the top ten hold around a sixth.

The clonotype comes from a woman between 45 and 60 years old with renal cell carcinoma. The chain couples TRBV2 to TRBJ2-7; 8 nucleotides match TRBD2. Sample: blood, taken from a patient whose treatment included radiotherapy and nephrectomy. The CDR3 DNA is TGTGCCAGCAGTGAAATGCGGGGGGTGGGCGAGCAGTACTTC. It encodes CASSEMRGVGEQYF.